The 29 T cell receptor beta chains listed next were all sequenced from one sample in a study of T cell changes during pregnancy in multiple sclerosis. Here immunoSEQ multiplex PCR was the method, and the copy in TCRdb shows in-frame clones only, minus some. The sample carries about 53,000 clones, about 92% recorded once. This sample comprised CD8+ T cells from peripheral blood mononuclear cells, obtained before pregnancy. These receptors all stem from a female donor with multiple sclerosis, enrolled in a pregnancy study.

The rearrangement uses TRBV13 and TRBJ1-6; 8 bases are a match to TRBD1. The CDR3 is made up of 15 amino acids. CDR1 and CDR2 from the germline V gene are PRHDT and FYEKMQ (reference sequence). V trimming: 5 bases; J trimming: 6 bases; junction bases outside the gene matches: 6. CDR3 in DNA: TGTGCCAGCAGCCCAGGGGGACAGGTTAATTCACCCCTCCACTTT. Encoded protein: CASSPGGQVNSPLHF.

The chain employs TRBV5-6 and TRBJ1-1; no definite D call. Germline CDR1 SGHDT, CDR2 YYEEEE. Trimming removed 2 bases at V and 7 bases at J, with 9 bases between. The CDR3 consists of 12 residues. CDR3 sequence (DNA): TGTGCCAGCAGCTTTGGAGACTTTGAAGCTTTCTTT. Translating it yields CASSFGDFEAFF. Full variable domain (rest looked up from reference TRBV5-6 and TRBJ1-1): DAGVTQSPTHLIKTRGQQVTLRCSPKSGHDTVSWYQQALGQGPQFIFQYYEEEERQRGNFPDRFSGHQFPNYSSELNVNALLLGDSALYLCASSFGDFEAFFGQGTRLTVV.

The gene calls are TRBV27 and TRBJ2-5, with D possibly being TRBD1 (6 bases). Germline V gene lookup returns CDR1 MNHEY and CDR2 SMNVEV (reference sequence). The ends were cut back, 7 bases at V and 7 bases at J, with 10 bases in the middle. The CDR3 totals 11 residues. CDR3: CASTRGGTQYF. DNA for the CDR3: TGTGCCAGCACTAGAGGGGGGACCCAGTACTTC.

This clone was picked up one time. The rearrangement joins TRBV9 to TRBJ2-1, with 11 bases that match TRBD2. The CDR3 has 17 amino acids. V dropped 4 bases and J dropped 0; count of bases not matched to a gene: 6. Germline CDR1 SGDLS, CDR2 YYNGEE. CDR3 loop: CASSFIAGGSSYNEQFF. CDR3 in DNA: TGTGCCAGCAGCTTCATAGCGGGGGGGAGCTCCTACAATGAGCAGTTCTTC.

This chain links TRBV7-9 with TRBJ2-3, with 7 bases identical to TRBD1. V shed 5 bases, J shed 6 bases, and the junction held 2 bases outside the gene matches. This CDR3 comprises 12 residues. CDR1 and CDR2 (germline): SEHNR, FQNEAQ (reference sequence). The CDR3 region is CASSQGVDTQYF. The CDR3 bases are TGTGCCAGCAGCCAGGGGGTCGATACGCAGTATTTT.

J is TRBJ2-3 and V is TRBV11-2; 9 bases line up with TRBD2. Germline trimming cut 6 bases from V and 9 bases from J; bases unmatched to any gene: 10. This CDR3 spans 14 amino acids. Germline values: CDR1 SGHAT, CDR2 FQNNGV. For the CDR3, the DNA is TGTGCCAGCAGGGATCTAGCGGGGAGAGGGACGCAGTATTTT. It translates to CASRDLAGRGTQYF. Full variable domain (rest looked up from reference TRBV11-2 and TRBJ2-3): EAGVAQSPRYKIIEKRQSVAFWCNPISGHATLYWYQQILGQGPKLLIQFQNNGVVDDSQLPKDRFSAERLKGVDSTLKIQPAKLEDSAVYLCASRDLAGRGTQYFGPGTRLTVL.

J is TRBJ2-1 and V is TRBV4-2; 10 bases match TRBD2. V trimming: 6 bases; J trimming: 10 bases; junction bases outside the gene matches: 9. Germline V gene data show CDR1 as LGHNA and CDR2 as YNFKEQ. There are 14 residues in the CDR3. The CDR3 protein is CASSTAGGPREQFF. CDR3 DNA sequence: TGTGCCAGCAGTACAGCGGGGGGGCCCAGGGAGCAGTTCTTC.

The V gene is TRBV12-5, the J gene TRBJ2-7, with 8 bases aligning to TRBD1. Trimming took 0 bases from V and 2 from J; bases not matched to a gene: 12. In germline, CDR1 is LGHNT, CDR2 FRNRAP. CDR3 length equals 18 residues. The CDR3 reads CASGLVPPRTGWTYEQYF. For the CDR3, the DNA is TGTGCTAGTGGTTTGGTACCCCCTCGGACAGGGTGGACCTACGAGCAGTACTTC.

The V gene is TRBV2, the J gene TRBJ2-5; 11 nucleotides align to TRBD2. After removal of 1 base from V and 1 base from J, the junction contained 2 bases not matched to a gene. Germline CDR1 reads SNHLY; CDR2 reads FYNNEI. The CDR3 consists of 16 residues. This CDR3 reads CASSEGLAGGQETQYF. Written as DNA, the CDR3 is TGTGCCAGCAGTGAAGGCCTAGCGGGGGGCCAAGAGACCCAGTACTTC.

The V and J genes are TRBV6-5 and TRBJ1-1, with D perhaps TRBD1 (5 bases). This CDR3 has 14 residues. V was pared by 6 bases and J by 0 bases, with 11 bases between. Germline values: CDR1 MNHEY, CDR2 SVGAGI. CDR3 in amino acids: CASRPRTMNTEAFF. CDR3 nucleotides: TGTGCCAGCAGACCCCGGACAATGAACACTGAAGCTTTCTTT.

The rearrangement links TRBV9 to TRBJ1-1, with TRBD1 as a possible D gene (5 bases). V lost 3 bases and J lost 7, with 13 bases in between. From germline, CDR1 is SGDLS and CDR2 YYNGEE. This CDR3 contains 13 residues. The CDR3 sequence is CASSGEGIREAFF. CDR3 bases: TGTGCCAGCAGCGGGGAGGGGATACGTGAAGCTTTCTTT.

This chain links TRBV4-3 with TRBJ1-1; D possibly corresponds to TRBD1 (5 bases). Trimming removed 4 bases at V and 4 bases at J, with 10 bases between. The CDR3 consists of 13 residues. The germline gives CDR1 LGHNA, CDR2 YSLEER. The CDR3 nucleotides are TGCGCCAGCAGCCCAGTAGGGGCCACTGAAGCTTTCTTT. Translating it yields CASSPVGATEAFF.

The chain carries TRBV6-5 and TRBJ1-5; 9 nucleotides line up with TRBD1. Germline CDR1 reads MNHEY; CDR2 reads SVGAGI. J was trimmed by 4 bases and V by 7 bases; bases with no gene match: 5. This CDR3 contains 14 residues. CDR3 protein: CASKTGGRNQPQHF. As DNA, the CDR3 is TGTGCCAGCAAGACAGGGGGAAGGAATCAGCCCCAGCATTTT.

The gene calls are TRBV29-1 and TRBJ2-7, with D possibly being TRBD2 (5 bases). The germline V and J ends were trimmed by 4 bases and 1 base, with 8 bases remaining between them. Germline-derived CDR1 and CDR2 are SQVTM and ANQGSEA. This CDR3 is 12 amino acids long. This CDR3 is CSVAGLSYEQYF. The CDR3 DNA follows: TGCAGCGTTGCCGGACTTTCCTACGAGCAGTACTTC.

The chain employs TRBV5-6 and TRBJ2-7; 11 nucleotides agree with TRBD2. Germline CDR1 SGHDT, CDR2 YYEEEE. The CDR3 is 18 amino acids. The V gene end was trimmed by 0 bases and the J gene end by 1 base; junction bases not matched to a gene: 9. The CDR3 loop reads CASSLVGSGGAKSYEQYF. The CDR3 DNA follows: TGTGCCAGCAGCTTGGTGGGTAGCGGGGGGGCCAAGTCCTACGAGCAGTACTTC.

This chain connects TRBV18 to TRBJ1-5, with D unresolved. Trimming shortened V by 3 bases and J by 4 bases, and 4 bases separated the two germline ends. Germline loops: CDR1 KGHSH, CDR2 LQKENI. The CDR3 sequence is 12 residues long. The CDR3, as DNA: TGTGCCAGCTCACCTCCGAATCAGCCCCAGCATTTT. Amino acids: CASSPPNQPQHF.

The sample holds one count of this clone. This rearrangement joins TRBV27 to TRBJ2-2; the match to TRBD1 covers 7 bases. The CDR3 extends over 14 amino acids. CDR1 is MNHEY and CDR2 is SMNVEV in the germline V gene (reference sequence). The trim removed 5 bases at V and 4 bases at J, leaving 4 bases unmatched. The CDR3: CASSPGTVTGELFF. CDR3 coding DNA: TGTGCCAGCAGTCCGGGGACAGTCACCGGGGAGCTGTTTTTT.

V and J are TRBV19 and TRBJ1-1; D is unclear. The CDR3 runs 12 residues. Germline V gene lookup returns CDR1 LNHDA and CDR2 SQIVND (reference sequence). The ends were cut back, 5 bases at V and 6 bases at J, with 10 bases in the middle. The DNA for the CDR3 is TGTGCCAGTAGTTTCAGATTATCTGAAGCTTTCTTT. Protein product: CASSFRLSEAFF.

J is TRBJ2-1 and V is TRBV9; TRBD2 matches 9 bases. Trimming removed 3 bases from V and 2 bases from J; junction bases left unmatched: 6. Germline V CDR1 and CDR2: SGDLS, YYNGEE. CDR3 length: 16 amino acids. The CDR3 DNA is TGTGCCAGCAGCGGCAATAGCGGGGGAGCCTACAATGAGCAGTTCTTC. It is translated as CASSGNSGGAYNEQFF.

The chain has TRBV9 and TRBJ2-7; D is ambiguous. V lost 4 bases to trimming and J lost 4 bases, with 15 bases between them. Germline CDR1 reads SGDLS; CDR2 reads YYNGEE. CDR3 length: 14 amino acids. The CDR3, as DNA: TGTGCCAGCAGCCCCATACCAAACTCATACGAGCAGTACTTC. Residues: CASSPIPNSYEQYF.

The CDR3 DNA follows: TGTGCCAGCAGTTTATCTCTGGGGAGTCGGGGCTACACCTTC. Its translation: CASSLSLGSRGYTF. V usage is TRBV27 and J usage is TRBJ1-2; D call uncertain. Trimming removed 0 bases at V and 8 bases at J, with 13 bases between. The CDR3 contains 14 residues. Per the germline V gene, CDR1 is MNHEY and CDR2 is SMNVEV (reference sequence).

CDR3 nucleotide sequence: TGCGCCAGCAGCCACTTACCGGGACTAAAAGAGACCCAGTACTTC. Amino acid sequence: CASSHLPGLKETQYF. The chain links TRBV4-1 to TRBJ2-5; TRBD2 aligns across 7 bases. Trimming cost V 3 bases and J 3 bases; bases outside gene matches: 7. Germline CDR1 and CDR2: MGHRA and YSYEKL. The CDR3 extends over 15 amino acids.

The count of this clone is one. This chain connects TRBV4-1 to TRBJ2-7; 8 nucleotides line up with TRBD2. The CDR3 totals 14 residues. In germline, CDR1 is MGHRA, CDR2 YSYEKL. The V gene end was trimmed by 1 base and the J gene end by 6 bases; junction bases not matched to a gene: 5. CDR3 nucleotide sequence: TGCGCCAGCAGCCAAGCGGGAGGGGCGGGCGAGCAGTACTTC. Translating it yields CASSQAGGAGEQYF.

The V and J genes are TRBV7-9 and TRBJ1-1; 9 bases line up with TRBD1. V was pared by 5 bases and J by 4 bases, with 14 bases of the junction left unmatched. CDR1 and CDR2 (germline): SEHNR, FQNEAQ (reference sequence). The CDR3 covers 17 residues. The chain's CDR3 is CASSLLPGQGVGTEAFF. CDR3 sequence (DNA): TGTGCCAGCAGCCTCCTCCCGGGACAGGGAGTGGGCACTGAAGCTTTCTTT.

V is TRBV19 and J is TRBJ1-1; a possible D gene is TRBD1 (6 bases). V gave up 1 base and J gave up 0 bases, with 12 bases separating them. The CDR3 contains 16 residues. The germline V gene encodes CDR1 LNHDA and CDR2 SQIVND (reference sequence). This CDR3 is CASSIGAGQMNTEAFF. The DNA for the CDR3 is TGTGCCAGTAGTATAGGAGCCGGACAGATGAACACTGAAGCTTTCTTT.

The chain recombines TRBV13 with TRBJ1-2; weak D call: TRBD1 (5 bases). The CDR3 totals 17 residues. The germline V gene encodes CDR1 PRHDT and CDR2 FYEKMQ (reference sequence). Trimming removed 5 bases at V and 6 bases at J, with 25 bases between. The CDR3 DNA reads TGTGCCAGCAGCCAGCCCGGACACCGAGACCCGCCTAATGGCTACACCTTC. It yields the protein CASSQPGHRDPPNGYTF. The full variable domain, its missing parts supplied by reference TRBV13 and TRBJ1-2, is AAGVIQSPRHLIKEKRETATLKCYPIPRHDTVYWYQQGPGQDPQFLISFYEKMQSDKGSIPDRFSAQQFSDYHSELNMSSLELGDSALYFCASSQPGHRDPPNGYTFGSGTRLTVV.

This clone has only one observation. The rearrangement joins TRBV5-4 to TRBJ1-5; tentatively, D is TRBD1 (5 bases). The CDR3 extends over 11 amino acids. V was pared by 4 bases and J by 9 bases, with 8 bases between. Per the germline V gene, CDR1 is SGHNT and CDR2 is YYREEE (reference sequence). The CDR3 region is CASSNGGPQHF. CDR3 sequence (DNA): TGTGCCAGCAGCAACGGGGGGCCCCAGCATTTT.

This rearrangement joins TRBV29-1 to TRBJ1-1, with 8 bases that match TRBD1. This CDR3 spans 13 amino acids. Trimming took 6 bases from V and 5 from J; bases not matched to a gene: 8. Per the germline V gene, CDR1 is SQVTM and CDR2 is ANQGSEA. The CDR3 region is CSVAGQGGTEAFF. DNA of the CDR3: TGCAGCGTGGCAGGACAGGGCGGAACTGAAGCTTTCTTT.

The chain carries TRBV5-1 and TRBJ2-4; D call uncertain. Trimming left V 0 bases short and J 1 base short, with 14 bases between. This CDR3 contains 17 residues. In germline, CDR1 is SGHRS, CDR2 YFSETQ. As DNA, the CDR3 is TGCGCCAGCAGCTTGGACCTAGGAATTTCGGCCAAAAACATTCAGTACTTC. Its protein product is CASSLDLGISAKNIQYF. The complete variable domain, with remaining parts taken from reference TRBV5-1 and TRBJ2-4, reads KAGVTQTPRYLIKTRGQQVTLSCSPISGHRSVSWYQQTPGQGLQFLFEYFSETQRNKGNFPGRFSGRQFSNSRSEMNVSTLELGDSALYLCASSLDLGISAKNIQYFGAGTRLSVL.